Detailed here is one TCR beta chain. This sample was included in a study of blood T cell repertoires in COVID-19. V lost 0 bases to trimming and J lost 5 bases; unmatched junction nucleotides: 6. The CDR3 has 15 amino acids. Germline V lookup: CDR1 SEHNR, CDR2 FQNEAQ (reference sequence). Clones were read by immunoSEQ multiplex PCR, and TCRdb kept only the in-frame ones, dropping some. The sample lists some 74,000 clones, approximately 80% occurring once. The chain links TRBV7-9 to TRBJ2-5, with 7 bases lining up with TRBD1. The specimen sequenced was peripheral blood. This receptor was identified in a human donor in a cohort sampled during active COVID-19. The CDR3: CASSLAPGQMETQYF. CDR3 bases: TGTGCCAGCAGCTTAGCGCCGGGACAGATGGAGACCCAGTACTTC.